Below, 9 T cell receptor beta chains from the same sample are listed, as sequenced in a study of shared clonotypes between healthy human individuals (dated by TCRdb to the early 2020s). CD8 naive samples were CD45RO-negative cells positively selected for CCR7, giving a CD45RA+CCR7+ population that excluded TemRA cells. To prepare the library, the immunoSEQ multiplex PCR assay was applied. TCRdb obtained this table from immuneACCESS and retained in-frame rearrangements with V and J assigned. These tables miss some clones; where compared with another copy, unresolved V genes account for less than half of the shortfall, and the remainder is unexplained. For this sample the table gives 1.5 million to 2.5 million clones, of which less than 95% were detected only once. Jointly, the top ten make up 1% to 1.5% of the sample. The sequenced material came from naive CD8+ T cells sorted from blood. In the paper's terms, the cell subset or site label means: CD45RA+CCR7+. These receptors originate from a man younger than 30 in good health.

V gene TRBV28 combines with J gene TRBJ2-3, with a weak D call TRBD2 (6 bases). Germline V gives CDR1 MDHEN, CDR2 SYDVKM. Trimming stripped 2 bases from V and 0 bases from J, with 12 bases between. This CDR3 spans 16 amino acids. The CDR3 loop reads CASSLRVLASTDTQYF. As DNA, the CDR3 is TGTGCCAGCAGTTTAAGGGTGCTAGCGAGCACAGATACGCAGTATTTT.

This clone was observed a single time. The gene calls are TRBV4-1 and TRBJ2-5; tentatively, D is TRBD1 or TRBD2 (5 bases each). Germline CDR1 reads MGHRA; CDR2 reads YSYEKL. There are 15 residues in the CDR3. Trimming left V 1 base short and J 4 bases short, with 13 bases between. CDR3 region: CASSQGPGTGETQYF. The CDR3 DNA reads TGCGCCAGCAGCCAAGGCCCTGGGACCGGAGAGACCCAGTACTTC.

The rearrangement joins TRBV27 to TRBJ1-1; possibly TRBD1 for D (5 bases). The germline V gene encodes CDR1 MNHEY and CDR2 SMNVEV (reference sequence). Trimming pared 5 bases from V and 0 bases from J, leaving 16 bases between. This CDR3 has 16 amino acids. CDR3 protein: CASSPSGGELNTEAFF. In nucleotides, the CDR3 is TGTGCCAGCAGTCCTTCTGGGGGGGAGTTGAACACTGAAGCTTTCTTT.

J is TRBJ2-5 and V is TRBV30; a weak D match, TRBD2 (5 bases). The CDR3 is made up of 14 amino acids. CDR1 and CDR2 from the germline V gene are GTSNPN and SVGIG (reference sequence). V lost 0 bases and J lost 1, with 9 bases in between. The CDR3: CAWSVGIGQETQYF. The CDR3 region has the DNA TGTGCCTGGAGTGTCGGGATAGGCCAAGAGACCCAGTACTTC.

The chain combines TRBV9 with TRBJ2-7; TRBD2 might be the D (5 bases). V dropped 4 bases and J dropped 7 bases, with 15 bases sitting between them. CDR3 size: 13 residues. The germline V gene encodes CDR1 SGDLS and CDR2 YYNGEE. In DNA, the CDR3 is TGTGCCAGCAGCCCAGGCTGGACGGGGGAGCAGTACTTC. Its translation: CASSPGWTGEQYF.

V and J are TRBV9 and TRBJ2-7; D is uncertain. CDR1 and CDR2 (germline): SGDLS, YYNGEE. The CDR3 is 15 residues long. V gave up 3 bases and J gave up 2 bases, with 15 bases separating them. CDR3 residues: CASSALGYPTYEQYF. For the CDR3, the DNA is TGTGCCAGCAGCGCCCTAGGGTATCCCACCTACGAGCAGTACTTC.

This chain joins TRBV6-1 and TRBJ2-7; a weak D match, TRBD2 (6 bases). The CDR3 totals 18 residues. V was clipped by 2 bases and J by 0 bases, with 20 bases between them. Germline values: CDR1 MNHNS, CDR2 SASEGT. CDR3 loop: CASSELFPGTESSYEQYF. In DNA, the CDR3 is TGTGCCAGCAGTGAACTCTTCCCCGGGACTGAGAGCTCCTACGAGCAGTACTTC.

The chain carries TRBV12-5 and TRBJ2-1; D is uncertain. The germline V and J ends were trimmed by 8 bases and 0 bases, with 11 bases remaining between them. The length of the CDR3 is 14 residues. The germline gives CDR1 LGHNT, CDR2 FRNRAP. CDR3 residues: CASRPQSSYNEQFF. Here the CDR3 DNA reads TGTGCTAGTCGGCCACAGAGCTCCTACAATGAGCAGTTCTTC.

The chain is built from TRBV4-1 and TRBJ1-4, with D tentatively TRBD1 (6 bases). Deletions cut 3 bases from V and 12 bases from J, with 11 bases between. The CDR3 extends over 12 amino acids. The germline gives CDR1 MGHRA, CDR2 YSYEKL. The CDR3 sequence is CASSHTRGELFF. As DNA, the CDR3 is TGCGCCAGCAGCCACACCAGGGGAGAACTGTTTTTT.